A selection of T cell receptor beta chains follows, all from one sample in a study of PD-1 blockade in classical Hodgkin lymphoma. Using immunoSEQ multiplex PCR, the repertoire was profiled, and TCRdb retains in-frame clones only, with some absent. The table includes 21,000 or so clones, approximately 74% detected once. Here the sequenced sample was peripheral blood mononuclear cells (PBMCs), taken at baseline. Receptor source: a human donor with classical Hodgkin lymphoma. Each CDR3 is given with its conserved first and last residue. The D gene is left open where the match is weak. Clone size is not always given. Where it is, it says once, few, many or a class for expanded clones.

d_gene	j_gene	v_gene	abundance	CDR3nt	CDR3aa
TRBD2	TRBJ2-1	TRBV5-1	few	TGCGCCAGCAGCGGTTCTGGCGGGGGAGGTGGGAATGAGCAGTTCTTC	CASSGSGGGGGNEQFF
.	TRBJ1-2	TRBV5-1	.	TGCGCCAGCAGCTTGGGAGATACAGGGTATGGCTACACCTTC	CASSLGDTGYGYTF
.	TRBJ2-5	TRBV7-2	few	TGTGCCAGCAGCTACCGAGGCGGGATCCAGTACTTC	CASSYRGGIQYF
TRBD1	TRBJ1-1	TRBV4-3	.	TGCGCCAGCAGCCAAGGACAGGGCAACACTGAAGCTTTCTTT	CASSQGQGNTEAFF
TRBD1	TRBJ2-7	TRBV10-3	.	TGTGCCATAACCCCAGGGGGCAATTTCTACGAGCAGTACTTC	CAITPGGNFYEQYF
.	TRBJ2-3	TRBV6-1	.	TGTGCCAGCAGTGCAAGCCGCAGGGAGGTAGGCACAGATACGCAGTATTTT	CASSASRREVGTDTQYF
TRBD2	TRBJ2-7	TRBV30	.	TGTGCCTGGAGTGGGGCTAGCGGGGGCAAGAGCTCCTACGAGCAGTACTTC	CAWSGASGGKSSYEQYF
.	TRBJ2-1	TRBV4-1	once	TGCGCCAGCAGCCAAGTACTGTACAATGAGCAGTTCTTC	CASSQVLYNEQFF
.	TRBJ1-5	TRBV27	once	TGTGCCAGCAGTTTATGGGGAAGTAGCAATCAGCCCCAGCATTTT	CASSLWGSSNQPQHF
TRBD1	TRBJ1-2	TRBV28	.	TGTGCCACCATAGCGGGGGGGACAGGGGGAGGTATGGTATATGGCTACACCTTC	CATIAGGTGGGMVYGYTF
.	TRBJ2-3	TRBV6-5	few	TGTGCCAGCAGTTCAGCAACCGGGACACTGGGGACGCAGTATTTT	CASSSATGTLGTQYF
.	TRBJ2-7	TRBV7-2	.	TGTGCCAGCAGCCCTTCAAAGGGGTACTCCTACGAGCAGTACTTC	CASSPSKGYSYEQYF
.	TRBJ2-5	TRBV2	.	TGTGCCAGCAGCCCCCCCCCACAGGCCCAAGAGACCCAGTACTTC	CASSPPPQAQETQYF
.	TRBJ1-1	TRBV2	.	TGTGCCAGCAGTGGGACAGCCGGATTACTCATGAACACTGAAGCTTTCTTT	CASSGTAGLLMNTEAFF
.	TRBJ2-6	TRBV5-1	.	TGCGCCAGCAGCGAAAATACTATAAGCTCTGGGGCCAACGTCCTGACTTTC	CASSENTISSGANVLTF
TRBD1	TRBJ1-1	TRBV11-2	medium-sized	TGTGCCAGCAGCTTAGGAAACGATGGACAGGGTGGAAACACTGAAGCTTTCTTT	CASSLGNDGQGGNTEAFF
TRBD1	TRBJ2-3	TRBV13	.	TGTGCCAGCAGCGGCCGGGGCACAGGGGGGACCGCAGATACGCAGTATTTT	CASSGRGTGGTADTQYF
.	TRBJ1-2	TRBV5-1	.	TGCGCCAGCAGCTTTGGCGGGGATGGCTACACCTTC	CASSFGGDGYTF
TRBD1	TRBJ2-5	TRBV6-5	.	TGTGCCAGCAGCAGGACAGGGGCCGAAGAGACCCAGTACTTC	CASSRTGAEETQYF
.	TRBJ2-5	TRBV7-6	.	TGTGCCAGCAGCCAAACCCTTCAAGAGACCCAGTACTTC	CASSQTLQETQYF
.	TRBJ1-5	TRBV19	once	TGTGCCAGCCGAATGTGGGGGGATAGCAATCAGCCCCAGCATTTT	CASRMWGDSNQPQHF
.	TRBJ2-2	TRBV11-2	.	TGTGCCAGCAGCTCTTTCCACAGTCCCGGGGAGCTGTTTTTT	CASSSFHSPGELFF